One and the same sample provided the 10 T cell receptor beta chains below, sequenced in a study of T-cell memory formation after mild COVID-19. TCRdb processed the 5' RACE reads anew with MiXCR; each CDR3 protein has one entry. The sample has 250,000 to 300,000 distinct CDR3 sequences; around 15% are singletons. The source material was PBMCs or a T cell subset sorted from them (not recorded which). These receptors all come from a man aged 18 to 30 who had mild COVID-19 (a few samples of this study predate the infection). Cell type and time point are not known.

This clonotype was observed many times. This rearrangement joins TRBV4-2 to TRBJ2-2, with 8 bases aligning to TRBD2. Germline lookup yields CDR1 LGHNA and CDR2 YNFKEQ. The length of the CDR3 is 15 residues. The trim removed 4 bases at V and 3 bases at J, leaving 4 bases unmatched. The CDR3 loop is CASSLNGGDTGELFF. In DNA, the CDR3 is TGTGCCAGCAGCCTTAACGGGGGGGACACCGGGGAGCTGTTTTTT.

This clonotype was seen only a few times. A junction boundary mismatches the germline segment, possibly from a read error. The chain is built from TRBV20-1 and TRBJ2-7; the D gene is possibly TRBD1 (5 bases). The V gene's germline CDR1 is DFQATT and CDR2 SNEGSKA (reference sequence). The CDR3 consists of 12 residues. The CDR3 nucleotides read TGCAGTGCTGGAGACAGCTTTGACGAGCAGTACTTC. Amino acid sequence: CSAGDSFDEQYF.

The chain uses TRBV4-1 and TRBJ2-1; D gene unclear. V dropped 1 base and J dropped 0 bases, with 10 bases sitting between them. Germline-derived CDR1 and CDR2 are MGHRA and YSYEKL. The CDR3 runs 16 residues. Written as DNA, the CDR3 is TGCGCCAGCAGCCAAGTCAATATGGTCTCCTACAATGAGCAGTTCTTC. Protein product: CASSQVNMVSYNEQFF.

The sample holds a few counts of this clonotype. The V call is TRBV12-3 or TRBV12-4, the J call TRBJ1-1; 8 bases line up with TRBD1. With 3 bases clipped from V and 2 bases from J, the junction kept 5 bases outside the gene matches. This CDR3 has 15 residues. CDR3 in amino acids: CASSFITGGNTEAFF. CDR3 bases: TGTGCCAGCAGTTTTATAACAGGGGGAAACACTGAAGCTTTCTTT.

This clonotype appeared a few times. The genes are TRBV20-1 and TRBJ1-2, with D possibly matching TRBD1 (5 bases). V gave up 3 bases and J gave up 0 bases, with 11 bases separating them. This CDR3 spans 14 amino acids. Germline V gene lookup returns CDR1 DFQATT and CDR2 SNEGSKA (reference sequence). DNA of the CDR3: TGCAGTGCTAGTCTGGGGGTAACTAACTATGGCTACACCTTC. Translation gives CSASLGVTNYGYTF.

Many counts were recorded for this clonotype. CDR3: CASRTRTVQETQYF. The CDR3 nucleotides read TGTGCCAGCAGGACCCGGACAGTACAAGAGACCCAGTACTTC. The rearrangement uses TRBV6-2 or TRBV6-3 and TRBJ2-5, with D possibly TRBD1 on 6 matching bases. The V gene lost 6 bases and the J gene lost 2 bases, with 13 bases spanning the gap. Germline lookup yields CDR1 MNHEY and CDR2 SVGEGT. This CDR3 contains 14 residues.

This chain links TRBV5-1 with TRBJ2-7, with TRBD2 matching over 9 bases. CDR3 length equals 15 residues. The trim removed 2 bases at V and 4 bases at J, leaving 7 bases unmatched. From germline, CDR1 is SGHRS and CDR2 YFSETQ. In nucleotides, the CDR3 is TGCGCCAGCAGCTTTAGCAGCGGGGGGCCTTACGAGCAGTACTTC. As protein: CASSFSSGGPYEQYF.

This chain's CDR3 is CASSNRDRGRSIPYEQYF. In nucleotides, the CDR3 is TGTGCCAGCAGTAACCGGGACAGGGGGCGTAGTATCCCCTACGAGCAGTACTTC. J is TRBJ2-7 and V is TRBV6-2 or TRBV6-3; 12 bases are shared with TRBD1. CDR1 is MNHEY, CDR2 SVGEGT, per germline. The CDR3 runs 18 residues. Unmatched junction bases numbered 13, after V lost 5 bases and J lost 2 bases.

The rearrangement links TRBV4-3 to TRBJ2-1, with D perhaps matching TRBD2 (5 bases). This CDR3 has 13 residues. Trimming took off 0 bases at V and 13 bases at J, with 13 bases between the two ends. The germline V gene has CDR1 LGHNA and CDR2 YSLEER. CDR3 in amino acids: CASSQDFGDLQFF. CDR3 DNA sequence: TGCGCCAGCAGCCAAGACTTCGGGGATCTTCAGTTCTTC.

The chain links TRBV19 to TRBJ2-3; TRBD2 matches 11 bases. Germline lookup yields CDR1 LNHDA and CDR2 SQIVND (reference sequence). The CDR3 loop spans 16 amino acids. V was pared by 4 bases and J by 2 bases, with 5 bases of the junction left unmatched. DNA of the CDR3: TGTGCCAGTAGTACCGGGACTAGCGGATTCACAGATACGCAGTATTTT. Amino acids: CASSTGTSGFTDTQYF.